This T cell receptor (beta chain) was captured in a study of blood T cells in healthy people across ages. This CDR3 has 17 residues. Germline V gene lookup returns CDR1 MRHNA and CDR2 SNTAGT. V was shortened by 6 bases and J by 9 bases, with 27 bases between the two germline ends. Each donor gave 9 to 10 milliliters of peripheral blood. Isolation yielded PBMCs, at least 6.5 million per sample, in every case. At least 6 micrograms of total RNA were extracted per sample. This clonotype was counted once. Antigen: not known. Points from the study as a whole: Whereas aged donors had fewer naive CD4+ cells, long-lived donors had more of them and higher diversity.

It was with a sample-barcoded 5' primer and a J-beta primer mix that a second PCR of roughly 7 to 12 cycles was run. TCRdb analysed the 5' RACE reads with MiXCR anew, one entry per CDR3 protein. The repertoire has 1 million or so distinct CDR3 sequences, around 43% of them found once; the top ten carry approximately 20%. The gene calls are TRBV6-4 and TRBJ2-1; TRBD1 or TRBD2 may be the D gene (7 bases each). The sequencing input was blood. The TCR originated in a woman aged 55-70 years in good health. The CDR3 DNA reads TGTGCCAGCAGCCCGTACCCTACAGGGGAGGGCATTGGTGAGCAGTTCTTC. This encodes CASSPYPTGEGIGEQFF.